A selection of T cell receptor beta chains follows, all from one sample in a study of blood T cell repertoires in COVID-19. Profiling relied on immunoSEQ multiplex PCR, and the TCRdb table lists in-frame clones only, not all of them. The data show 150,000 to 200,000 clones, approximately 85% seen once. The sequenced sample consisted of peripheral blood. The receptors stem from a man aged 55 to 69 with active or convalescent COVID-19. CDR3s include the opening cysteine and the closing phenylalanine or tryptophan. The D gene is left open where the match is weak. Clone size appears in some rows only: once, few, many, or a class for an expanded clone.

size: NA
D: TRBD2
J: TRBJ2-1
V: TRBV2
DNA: TGTGCCAGCAGACTAGCGGGAGGGCTACCCTACAATGAGCAGTTCTTC
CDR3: CASRLAGGLPYNEQFF

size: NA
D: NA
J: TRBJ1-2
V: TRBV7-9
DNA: TGTGCCAGCAGTTTCGACTCATGGAGTGGCTACACCTTC
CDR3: CASSFDSWSGYTF

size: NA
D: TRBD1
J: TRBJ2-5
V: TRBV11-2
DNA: TGTGCCAGCAGCTTAGGGGACAGGGCATACCAAGAGACCCAGTACTTC
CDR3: CASSLGDRAYQETQYF

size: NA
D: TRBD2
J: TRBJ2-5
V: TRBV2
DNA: TGTGCCAGCAGCTTGATGGGGGGGGAGACCCAGTACTTC
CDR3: CASSLMGGETQYF

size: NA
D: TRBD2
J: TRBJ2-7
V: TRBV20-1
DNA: TGCAGTGCTAGTAGCGGGGCCAGCTCCTACGAGCAGTACTTC
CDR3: CSASSGASSYEQYF

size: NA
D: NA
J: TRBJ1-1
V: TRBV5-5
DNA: TGTGCCAGCAGCTTGGAGGTGAGGACAAGGGAAGCTTTCTTT
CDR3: CASSLEVRTREAFF

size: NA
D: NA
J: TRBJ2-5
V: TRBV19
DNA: TGTGCCAGTAGTATTACAGGGTACCAAGAGACCCAGTACTTC
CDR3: CASSITGYQETQYF

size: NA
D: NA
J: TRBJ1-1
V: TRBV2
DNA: TGTGCCAGCAGGTCGGGGGGAGCGGACACTGAAGCTTTCTTT
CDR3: CASRSGGADTEAFF

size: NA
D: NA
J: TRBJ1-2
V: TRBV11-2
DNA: TGTGCCAGCAGCTTAGAGGCAGGGATAGGCTACACCTTC
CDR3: CASSLEAGIGYTF

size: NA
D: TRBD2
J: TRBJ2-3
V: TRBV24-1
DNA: TGTGCCACCAGTGATTTAACCCTAGCGGGAGGAACAGATACGCAGTATTTT
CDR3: CATSDLTLAGGTDTQYF

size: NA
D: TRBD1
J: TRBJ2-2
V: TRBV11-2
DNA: TGTGCCAGCAGCTTATCAGGACAGGGGACCGGGGAGCTGTTTTTT
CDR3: CASSLSGQGTGELFF

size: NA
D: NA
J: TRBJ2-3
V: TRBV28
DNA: TGTGCCAGCAGTTTGCGGAGTGTAGCTAGCACAGATACGCAGTATTTT
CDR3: CASSLRSVASTDTQYF

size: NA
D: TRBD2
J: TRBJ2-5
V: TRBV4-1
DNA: TGCGCCAGCAGCCAAGCGGGCGGGGGTGAAGAGACCCAGTACTTC
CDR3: CASSQAGGGEETQYF

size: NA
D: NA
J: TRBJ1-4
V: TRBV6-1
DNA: TGTGCCAGCAGTGACCTTGGAACAGGTGAAAAACTGTTTTTT
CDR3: CASSDLGTGEKLFF

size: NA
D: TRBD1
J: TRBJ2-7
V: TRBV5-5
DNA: TGTGCCAGCAGCCTCGGGACAGGACACTACGAGCAGTACTTC
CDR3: CASSLGTGHYEQYF

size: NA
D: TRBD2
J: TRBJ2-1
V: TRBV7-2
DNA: TGTGCCAGCAGCTTAACCGGACTAGCGGGGGAGCGGTTCTTC
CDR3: CASSLTGLAGERFF

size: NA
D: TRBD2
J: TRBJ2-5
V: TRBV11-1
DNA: TGTGCCAGCAGCTACCACGGGGGGCAAGAGACCCAGTACTTC
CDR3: CASSYHGGQETQYF

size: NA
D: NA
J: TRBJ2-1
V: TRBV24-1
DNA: TGTGCCACCAGTCAATACTTCACAGATGAGCAGTTCTTC
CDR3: CATSQYFTDEQFF

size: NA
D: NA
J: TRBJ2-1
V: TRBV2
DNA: TGTGCCAGCAGCCCCGGGTACACTGAGCAGTTCTTC
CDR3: CASSPGYTEQFF

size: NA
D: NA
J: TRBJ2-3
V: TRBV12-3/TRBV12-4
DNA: TGTGCCAGCAGCACCCGGGGTGCAGATACGCAGTATTTT
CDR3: CASSTRGADTQYF

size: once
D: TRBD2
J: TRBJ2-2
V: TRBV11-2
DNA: TGTGCCAGCAGTCTGAGAACTAGCGGGGGGCCGAACACCGGGGAGCTGTTTTTT
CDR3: CASSLRTSGGPNTGELFF